The 16 T cell receptor beta chains in this list originate from one sample, sequenced in a study of T cells in Graves' hyperthyroidism and ophthalmopathy. TCR beta CDR3 regions were amplified from RNA. The study used the HTBI primer set for a first-round RT-PCR of the TCR CDR3. TCRdb re-called the multiplex PCR reads through MiXCR, storing one row per CDR3 protein. The sample holds about 700,000 distinct CDR3 sequences, approximately 15% seen once. Sequenced: blood. These receptors were taken from a woman younger than 30 with Graves' hyperthyroidism.

This clonotype was recorded many times. V usage is TRBV20-1 and J usage is TRBJ2-7; perhaps TRBD2 as D (7 bases). The germline V and J ends were trimmed by 7 bases and 1 base, with 14 bases remaining between them. Germline-derived CDR1 and CDR2 are DFQATT and SNEGSKA (reference sequence). The CDR3 extends over 13 amino acids. This chain's CDR3 is CSVKGGGSYEQYF. CDR3 DNA: TGCAGTGTTAAGGGGGGGGGGTCCTACGAGCAGTACTTC.

This clonotype showed up just once. The chain links TRBV20-1 to TRBJ1-4, with a weak D call TRBD1 (5 bases). Germline V lookup: CDR1 DFQATT, CDR2 SNEGSKA (reference sequence). V lost 1 base and J lost 0, with 6 bases in between. The CDR3 extends over 14 amino acids. The CDR3 DNA is TGCAGTGCTAGAGCGGGGCCAACTAATGAAAAACTGTTTTTT. Translated: CSARAGPTNEKLFF.

This clonotype was picked up many times. The chain combines TRBV6-2 or TRBV6-3 with TRBJ2-7, with 9 bases lining up with TRBD1. In germline, CDR1 is MNHEY, CDR2 SVGEGT. V lost 5 bases and J lost 6; bases outside the gene matches: 5. The CDR3 contains 13 residues. CDR3 loop: CASSADRGSEQYF. As DNA, the CDR3 is TGTGCCAGCAGTGCGGACAGGGGAAGCGAGCAGTACTTC.

This clonotype was picked up a small number of times. The CDR3 reads CSARGGSPLHF. CDR3 DNA sequence: TGCAGTGCTAGGGGTGGTTCACCCCTCCACTTT. The rearrangement uses TRBV20-1 and TRBJ1-6; no reliable D call. Trimming stripped 3 bases from V and 9 bases from J, with 6 bases between. CDR3 length: 11 amino acids. Germline CDR1 is DFQATT and CDR2 is SNEGSKA (reference sequence).

This clonotype was found many times. The V and J genes are TRBV18 and TRBJ1-2, with D perhaps TRBD1 (5 bases). V was clipped by 0 bases and J by 0 bases, with 8 bases between them. Germline V gene data show CDR1 as KGHSH and CDR2 as LQKENI. CDR3 length: 15 amino acids. CDR3 protein: CASSPPVTANYGYTF. As DNA, the CDR3 is TGTGCCAGCTCACCACCGGTGACAGCTAACTATGGCTACACCTTC.

This clonotype came up a few times. The chain is built from TRBV11-2 and TRBJ2-3; the D call may be TRBD1 or TRBD2 (5 bases each). Trimming removed 5 bases at V and 6 bases at J, with 18 bases between. The CDR3 covers 15 residues. The V gene's germline CDR1 is SGHAT and CDR2 FQNNGV. The CDR3 DNA reads TGTGCCAGCAGCGGAGACCGGGACGGCCGTGATACGCAGTATTTT. Its translation: CASSGDRDGRDTQYF.

This clonotype appeared many times. The genes are TRBV7-2 and TRBJ1-2, with 10 bases fitting TRBD1. Trimming at V came to 3 bases and at J to 7 bases, leaving 5 bases not matched to a gene. Germline values: CDR1 SGHTA, CDR2 FQGNSA. The CDR3 consists of 14 residues. The CDR3 DNA follows: TGTGCCAGCAGCTTTAGGGACAGGGGAGTTGGCTACACCTTC. Translated, it gives CASSFRDRGVGYTF. The full variable domain, rest sourced from reference TRBV7-2 and TRBJ1-2, is GAGVSQSPSNKVTEKGKDVELRCDPISGHTALYWYRQSLGQGLEFLIYFQGNSAPDKSGLPSDRFSAERTGGSVSTLTIQRTQQEDSAVYLCASSFRDRGVGYTFGSGTRLTVV.

This clonotype was observed many times. The gene calls are TRBV19 and TRBJ2-7; 7 bases match TRBD1. Germline V gene lookup returns CDR1 LNHDA and CDR2 SQIVND (reference sequence). V lost 5 bases and J lost 4; bases outside the gene matches: 11. This CDR3 comprises 15 residues. This chain's CDR3 is CASSVTGTASYEQYF. In DNA form, the CDR3 reads TGTGCCAGTAGTGTTACCGGGACAGCATCTTACGAGCAGTACTTC.

This clonotype was detected a few times. The chain couples TRBV25-1 to TRBJ2-5; D unclear. This CDR3 spans 14 amino acids. The V end was cut by 3 bases, the J end by 3 bases, with 11 bases between. Germline values: CDR1 MGHDK, CDR2 SYGVNS. This CDR3 reads CASSEWTAEETQYF. CDR3 coding DNA: TGTGCCAGCAGTGAGTGGACGGCCGAAGAGACCCAGTACTTC.

This clonotype was counted between two and nine times. The chain has TRBV27 and TRBJ1-4; D is unresolved. The CDR3 spans 15 residues. Per germline, CDR1 MNHEY and CDR2 SMNVEV (reference sequence). V shed 3 bases and J shed 5 bases, with 13 bases lying between them. The CDR3 sequence is CASSFNGFPNEKLFF. The DNA of the CDR3 is TGTGCCAGCAGTTTTAACGGATTTCCGAATGAAAAACTGTTTTTT.

This clonotype appeared a few times. V gene TRBV10-3 combines with J gene TRBJ2-7, with D unclear. The V gene lost 3 bases and the J gene lost 5 bases, with 14 bases spanning the gap. The CDR3 has 14 amino acids. Per the germline V gene, CDR1 is ENHRY and CDR2 is SYGVKD. CDR3 protein: CAISEGHLGDEQYF. CDR3 nucleotides: TGTGCCATCAGTGAAGGGCACCTTGGGGACGAGCAGTACTTC.

This clonotype was seen only a few times. The rearrangement joins TRBV7-9 to TRBJ1-3; D is possibly TRBD1 (6 bases). CDR1 and CDR2 (germline): SEHNR, FQNEAQ (reference sequence). The CDR3 is 15 amino acids. The V gene lost 4 bases and the J gene lost 2 bases, with 12 bases spanning the gap. CDR3 loop: CASSYEQGAGNTIYF. In DNA form, the CDR3 reads TGTGCCAGCAGCTACGAACAGGGCGCTGGAAACACCATATATTTT.

Only a few counts were recorded for this clonotype. V and J are TRBV4-1 and TRBJ2-1; D is uncertain. Germline V gene sequence: CDR1 MGHRA, CDR2 YSYEKL. The CDR3 contains 16 residues. The germline V and J ends were trimmed by 3 bases and 2 bases, with 14 bases remaining between them. The CDR3 here is CASSHLGLPAYNEQFF. The CDR3 DNA reads TGCGCCAGCAGCCACCTGGGCCTCCCTGCCTACAATGAGCAGTTCTTC.

The chain links TRBV10-1 to TRBJ1-5; a possible D gene is TRBD1 (6 bases). V gave up 2 bases and J gave up 5 bases, with 16 bases separating them. The germline CDR1 and CDR2 sequences are WNHNN and SYGVQD (reference sequence). CDR3 length: 16 amino acids. The CDR3 DNA reads as TGCGCCAGCAGTGAGGCCCTCAGGGGAAAGGATCAGCCCCAGCATTTT. It translates to CASSEALRGKDQPQHF.

This clonotype was counted many times. The V and J genes are TRBV19 and TRBJ2-5; 8 bases are shared with TRBD2. There are 15 residues in the CDR3. J lost 4 bases, V lost 7 bases, and 11 bases had no gene match. Germline V gene sequence: CDR1 LNHDA, CDR2 SQIVND (reference sequence). CDR3 sequence: CASTLSSGRAETQYF. The CDR3 nucleotides read TGTGCCAGTACCTTGTCAAGCGGGAGAGCAGAGACCCAGTACTTC.

This clonotype has more than one count but fewer than ten. This chain joins TRBV4-1 and TRBJ2-7; 9 nucleotides line up with TRBD2. From germline, CDR1 is MGHRA and CDR2 YSYEKL. The CDR3 loop spans 16 amino acids. The junction had 7 bases not matched to a gene; V was cut back by 1 base and J by 3 bases. This chain's CDR3 is CASSQVGSGRNYEQYF. CDR3 DNA sequence: TGCGCCAGCAGCCAAGTTGGAAGCGGGAGGAACTACGAGCAGTACTTC.